The T cell receptor (beta chain) described here comes from a study of shared clonotypes between healthy human individuals. Study context: Three plates were used per donor for CD4 naive, three for CD4 memory, two for CD8 naive and one for CD8 memory.

V lost 3 bases to trimming and J lost 5 bases; unmatched junction nucleotides: 8. The V gene's germline CDR1 is SGDLS and CDR2 YYNGEE. The CDR3 is 16 amino acids. Study observations and caveats: When naive CD4 clonotypes were compared across several donors, approximately 5% were shared.

Execution of the assay was at deep level. Clones were read by immunoSEQ multiplex PCR, and TCRdb kept only the in-frame ones, dropping some. Here the sample spans roughly 2.1 million clones, 85% to 95% being singletons. The naive CD8 subset, CD45RO-negative cells positively selected for CCR7, excluded terminally differentiated effector memory CD45RA+ cells. Recent vaccinations or acute infections were absent in the healthy HIV-negative adult donors. This clone showed up just once. Its specificity is unknown. Sequencing used naive CD8+ T cells from PBMCs. V gene TRBV9 combines with J gene TRBJ2-1; 10 bases align to TRBD1. This clonotype was sampled from a young man in good health. Some clones in this sample may be carry-over from other donors' samples. This CDR3 reads CASSARQGARDNEQFF. The CDR3 nucleotides read TGTGCCAGCAGCGCAAGACAGGGGGCGCGTGACAATGAGCAGTTCTTC. The full variable domain, with the rest looked up from reference TRBV9 and TRBJ2-1, is DSGVTQTPKHLITATGQRVTLRCSPRSGDLSVYWYQQSLDQGLQFLIQYYNGEERAKGNILERFSAQQFPDLHSELNLSSLELGDSALYFCASSARQGARDNEQFFGPGTRLTVL.